One sample yielded the 6 T cell receptor beta chains listed below, sequenced in a study of regulatory T cells in long-lasting Graves disease. Assembly of TCR beta libraries relied on iRepertoire HTBI primers together with Arm-PCR of CDR3 regions. MiXCR, applied by TCRdb to the multiplex PCR reads, yields one record per CDR3 protein. The data contain hundreds of thousands of distinct CDR3 sequences, roughly 15% of them singletons. Time point here: newly diagnosed GD, antithyroid drugs for less than 3 months. Isolated PBMC RNA provided the starting material for the TCR library. The sample was peripheral blood mononuclear cells (PBMCs), taken at new diagnosis, from a patient treated with antithyroid drugs. The receptors here all came from a female donor with Graves disease.

This clonotype was seen a few times. This sequence joins TRBV3-1 and TRBJ1-2; the D gene is possibly TRBD1 (5 bases). The CDR3 spans 15 residues. CDR1 and CDR2 (germline): LGHDT, YNNKEL (reference sequence). The V end was cut by 5 bases, the J end by 4 bases, with 17 bases between. The CDR3 here is CASSKLGDLRYGYTF. The CDR3 coding sequence is TGTGCCAGCAGCAAACTTGGGGACTTACGCTATGGCTACACCTTC.

Comments on this clonotype: A much larger clone lies a single base off, so this may be a read error. The J gene is TRBJ2-5, the V gene TRBV6-1; tentative D call: TRBD1 (5 bases). Trimming pared 6 bases from V and 7 bases from J, leaving 18 bases between. CDR1 and CDR2 from the germline V gene are MNHNS and SASEGT. The CDR3 spans 14 residues. CDR3 loop: CASRPMFSQGTQYF. In DNA, the CDR3 is TGTGCCAGCAGACCCATGTTTTCCCAGGGGACCCAGTACTTC.

The chain recombines TRBV19 with TRBJ1-6; D call uncertain. The CDR3 spans 11 residues. V was trimmed by 8 bases and J by 8 bases, leaving 7 bases between them. Germline V gene data show CDR1 as LNHDA and CDR2 as SQIVND (reference sequence). CDR3 sequence (DNA): TGTGCCAGTGGAACCGATTCACCCCTCCACTTT. The encoded protein is CASGTDSPLHF.

The chain recombines TRBV28 with TRBJ1-3; 8 bases are a match to TRBD1. Trimming took 4 bases from V and 4 from J; bases not matched to a gene: 3. The V gene's germline CDR1 is MDHEN and CDR2 SYDVKM. This CDR3 contains 14 residues. The CDR3 DNA reads as TGTGCCAGCAGTTCACAGGGGGGAGGAAACACCATATATTTT. Protein product: CASSSQGGGNTIYF.

This clonotype was picked up many times. The chain carries TRBV11-2 and TRBJ2-3; D is perhaps TRBD2 (6 bases). The CDR3 is made up of 16 amino acids. Trimming pared 2 bases from V and 3 bases from J, leaving 15 bases between. Germline V lookup: CDR1 SGHAT, CDR2 FQNNGV. CDR3 bases: TGTGCCAGCAGCTTACCTGCGGGATGGTCTACAGATACGCAGTATTTT. Its protein product is CASSLPAGWSTDTQYF.

This clonotype was seen at least ten times. The chain has TRBV2 and TRBJ2-2; D not certain. This CDR3 spans 12 amino acids. Between the trimmed V and J ends, which lost 6 bases and 5 bases, there was a span of 7 bases. Germline V lookup: CDR1 SNHLY, CDR2 FYNNEI. CDR3 protein: CASRDGTGELFF. The CDR3 DNA follows: TGTGCCAGCAGGGACGGGACCGGGGAGCTGTTTTTT.